These 31 T cell receptor beta chains came from one sample sequenced in a study of Graves' ophthalmopathy and Graves' hyperthyroidism. RNA transcripts provided the template for amplifying TCR beta CDR3 regions. HTBI primers were used in a first-round RT-PCR, which preceded a second-round multiplex PCR. TCRdb re-called the multiplex PCR reads with MiXCR, one entry per CDR3 protein. The sample carries roughly 220,000 distinct CDR3 sequences, around 45% recorded once. Sequenced: peripheral blood. These receptors were collected from an adult man with Graves' ophthalmopathy.

The V and J genes are TRBV19 and TRBJ2-3; 9 bases line up with TRBD2. Germline V gene data show CDR1 as LNHDA and CDR2 as SQIVND (reference sequence). CDR3 length: 14 amino acids. Trimming took 5 bases from V and 2 from J; bases not matched to a gene: 2. CDR3 residues: CASSGGLATDTQYF. The CDR3, as DNA: TGTGCCAGTAGTGGGGGACTAGCCACAGATACGCAGTATTTT. Based on the CDR3 plus reference TRBV19 and TRBJ2-3, the full variable domain is DGGITQSPKYLFRKEGQNVTLSCEQNLNHDAMYWYRQDPGQGLRLIYYSQIVNDFQKGDIAEGYSVSREKKESFPLTVTSAQKNPTAFYLCASSGGLATDTQYFGPGTRLTVL.

This clonotype turned up a few times. The chain couples TRBV5-4 to TRBJ2-7; no definite D call. Trimming stripped 4 bases from V and 5 bases from J, with 13 bases between. Germline CDR1 is SGHNT and CDR2 is YYREEE (reference sequence). CDR3 length equals 13 residues. The CDR3 loop is CASSHAGLNEQYF. Written as DNA, the CDR3 is TGTGCCAGCAGCCATGCAGGATTAAACGAGCAGTACTTC.

The chain combines TRBV7-9 with TRBJ1-2; no definite D call. Trimming cost V 3 bases and J 1 base, with 12 bases left between them. Germline V gene lookup returns CDR1 SEHNR and CDR2 FQNEAQ (reference sequence). This CDR3 is built from 15 residues. CDR3 in DNA: TGTGCCAGCAGCTTTGCCGGGTTTATTAACTATGGCTACACCTTC. Translated, it gives CASSFAGFINYGYTF.

This chain joins TRBV2 and TRBJ1-4; D gene uncertain. Germline V gene lookup returns CDR1 SNHLY and CDR2 FYNNEI. CDR3 length equals 16 residues. With 5 bases removed from V and 0 bases from J, the gap between germline ends came to 13 bases. The CDR3 nucleotides read TGTGCCAGCAGTCCAAAAACATACTCAACTAATGAAAAACTGTTTTTT. Protein product: CASSPKTYSTNEKLFF. The variable domain in full, completed from reference TRBV2 and TRBJ1-4, reads EPEVTQTPSHQVTQMGQEVILRCVPISNHLYFYWYRQILGQKVEFLVSFYNNEISEKSEIFDDQFSVERPDGSNFTLKIRSTKLEDSAMYFCASSPKTYSTNEKLFFGSGTQLSVL.

The chain links TRBV11-2 to TRBJ2-5; TRBD2 matches at 12 bases. V gave up 5 bases and J gave up 5 bases; unmatched junction bases: 12. This CDR3 is built from 17 residues. Germline values: CDR1 SGHAT, CDR2 FQNNGV. CDR3 sequence: CASSLRSTSGSHETQYF. In DNA form, the CDR3 reads TGTGCCAGCAGCCTCCGATCGACTAGCGGGAGTCATGAGACCCAGTACTTC.

The rearrangement joins TRBV7-9 to TRBJ1-5; 9 nucleotides agree with TRBD1. The V segment lost 5 bases and the J segment 10 bases; nucleotides outside the gene matches: 9. This CDR3 spans 14 amino acids. From germline, CDR1 is SEHNR and CDR2 FQNEAQ (reference sequence). Here the CDR3 DNA reads TGTGCCAGCAGCGGAGGACAGGGGTTCTTTCCCCAGCATTTT. This encodes CASSGGQGFFPQHF.

The chain carries TRBV7-8 and TRBJ1-5, with D possibly being TRBD1 (6 bases). Germline CDR1 is SGHVS and CDR2 is FQNEAQ. The CDR3 runs to 15 residues. V was clipped by 7 bases and J by 4 bases, with 17 bases between them. In DNA, the CDR3 is TGTGCCAGCACCCCCTTAGTGGGGGCTAATCAGCCCCAGCATTTT. It yields the protein CASTPLVGANQPQHF. The whole variable domain, remainder taken from reference TRBV7-8 and TRBJ1-5, is GAGVSQSPRYKVAKRGQDVALRCDPISGHVSLFWYQQALGQGPEFLTYFQNEAQLDKSGLPSDRFFAERPEGSVSTLKIQRTQQEDSAVYLCASTPLVGANQPQHFGDGTRLSIL.

The chain recombines TRBV25-1 with TRBJ1-2, with a weak D call TRBD1 (6 bases). Germline assignment: CDR1 MGHDK and CDR2 SYGVNS. The CDR3 loop spans 17 amino acids. Trimming took off 5 bases at V and 2 bases at J, with 21 bases between the two ends. CDR3 loop: CASSSKTYRDGNYGYTF. CDR3 coding DNA: TGTGCCAGCAGTTCTAAAACCTACAGGGACGGCAACTATGGCTACACCTTC.

This chain connects TRBV7-3 to TRBJ2-3, with 9 bases identical to TRBD2. V lost 4 bases, J lost 1 base, and 3 bases stayed unmatched. Germline CDR1 and CDR2: SGHTA and FQGTGA. The CDR3 has 15 residues. The CDR3 sequence: CASSSRLAGTDTQYF. The CDR3 nucleotides read TGTGCCAGCAGCTCCCGACTAGCGGGCACAGATACGCAGTATTTT.

The chain is built from TRBV5-4 and TRBJ1-2, with D tentatively TRBD1 (5 bases). With 1 base removed from V and 0 bases from J, the gap between germline ends came to 10 bases. Germline CDR1 SGHNT, CDR2 YYREEE (reference sequence). The CDR3 extends over 15 amino acids. CDR3 bases: TGTGCCAGCAGCTTGCGGGGGGTGGCTAACTATGGCTACACCTTC. Translated: CASSLRGVANYGYTF.

This clonotype was observed a few times. The chain combines TRBV24-1 with TRBJ2-6; TRBD1 matches at 9 bases. Germline V gene data show CDR1 as KGHDR and CDR2 as SFDVKD. V trimming: 4 bases; J trimming: 4 bases; junction bases outside the gene matches: 4. The CDR3 covers 16 residues. The CDR3 region is CATSEGTGPGANVLTF. Written as DNA, the CDR3 is TGTGCCACCAGTGAGGGGACAGGGCCCGGGGCCAACGTCCTGACTTTC.

The gene calls are TRBV10-2 and TRBJ1-6; D is unresolved. The CDR3 spans 14 residues. Trimming took 5 bases from V and 5 from J, leaving 10 bases between them. CDR1 is WSHSY, CDR2 SAAADI, per germline. This CDR3 is CASSYLGDNSPLHF. CDR3 sequence (DNA): TGCGCCAGCAGTTACTTAGGAGATAATTCACCCCTCCACTTT.

This clonotype was counted once. J is TRBJ1-2 and V is TRBV12-3 or TRBV12-4; possible D gene TRBD1, 5 bases. CDR3 size: 13 residues. V lost 7 bases to trimming and J lost 7 bases, with 16 bases between them. Here the CDR3 reads CASTPPGVGGYTF. The CDR3 DNA follows: TGTGCCAGCACCCCACCGGGGGTTGGTGGCTACACCTTC.

As to this clonotype: This CDR3 fails to terminate in the conserved phenylalanine or tryptophan, so it likely reflects a read error. The chain links TRBV10-3 to TRBJ1-2, with 7 bases matching TRBD1. Looked up from germline, CDR1 is ENHRY and CDR2 is SYGVKD. This CDR3 region has 14 residues. For the CDR3, the DNA is TGTGCCATGAGTGAGCGGACAGGCAACTATGGCTACACCTCC. This sequence encodes CAMSERTGNYGYTS.

The table lists this clonotype with many counts. The CDR3 sequence is CASNFQPQHF. The CDR3 nucleotides are TGTGCCAGCAATTTTCAGCCCCAGCATTTT. The genes are TRBV6-1 and TRBJ1-5; D is undetermined. Germline V gene data show CDR1 as MNHNS and CDR2 as SASEGT. The CDR3 has 10 residues. V was trimmed by 7 bases and J by 6 bases, leaving 4 bases between them.

CDR3 protein: CASSLLRSINQPQHF. The CDR3 nucleotides are TGTGCCAGCAGTTTATTAAGATCTATCAATCAGCCCCAGCATTTT. V is TRBV2 and J is TRBJ1-5, with unresolved D. Germline V gene lookup returns CDR1 SNHLY and CDR2 FYNNEI. The CDR3 is made up of 15 amino acids. V was clipped by 5 bases and J by 3 bases, with 14 bases between them.

This chain connects TRBV11-3 to TRBJ2-7, with 10 bases that match TRBD2. Germline V gives CDR1 SGHNT, CDR2 YENEEA. V lost 2 bases and J lost 2; bases outside the gene matches: 9. The CDR3 has 17 residues. CDR3 DNA sequence: TGTGCCAGCAGCTTACAGGGGCTAGCGGGGGACCCCTACGAGCAGTACTTC. This encodes CASSLQGLAGDPYEQYF.

This clonotype occurred many times. This sequence joins TRBV2 and TRBJ1-5; 8 positions agree with TRBD1. Germline V gene data show CDR1 as SNHLY and CDR2 as FYNNEI. J was trimmed by 4 bases and V by 0 bases; bases with no gene match: 2. The CDR3 has 15 amino acids. The CDR3 sequence: CASSEAWTGNQPQHF. CDR3 in DNA: TGTGCCAGCAGTGAAGCGTGGACAGGGAATCAGCCCCAGCATTTT.

This clonotype was recorded once. CDR3 coding DNA: TGTGCCAGCAGCCCAAATGGGCAACCCAACGGGGAGCTGTTTTTT. It is translated as CASSPNGQPNGELFF. J is TRBJ2-2 and V is TRBV7-3, with no clear D. This CDR3 is built from 15 residues. With 5 bases removed from V and 7 bases from J, the gap between germline ends came to 17 bases. The germline V gene has CDR1 SGHTA and CDR2 FQGTGA.

The genes are TRBV7-2 and TRBJ1-2; TRBD1 matches at 9 bases. The germline V gene has CDR1 SGHTA and CDR2 FQGNSA. The V and J ends lost 5 bases and 2 bases, in that order; junction bases with no gene match: 6. CDR3 length: 15 residues. The CDR3 DNA reads TGTGCCAGCAGCCGACGGGACAGGGACAACTATGGCTACACCTTC. Translating gives CASSRRDRDNYGYTF.

The chain carries TRBV9 and TRBJ2-5; 8 positions match TRBD2. Germline V lookup: CDR1 SGDLS, CDR2 YYNGEE. With 4 bases clipped from V and 5 bases from J, the junction kept 4 bases outside the gene matches. This CDR3 has 13 residues. CDR3 sequence: CASSPRTSETQYF. The CDR3 DNA sequence: TGTGCCAGCAGCCCGCGGACTAGCGAGACCCAGTACTTC.

The chain employs TRBV24-1 and TRBJ2-3; D may be TRBD2 (6 bases). The CDR3 is made up of 15 amino acids. Germline V gene lookup returns CDR1 KGHDR and CDR2 SFDVKD. Trimming stripped 4 bases from V and 4 bases from J, with 14 bases between. The CDR3 DNA is TGTGCCACCAGTGAACCCTTCCGGGGGTCAGATACGCAGTATTTT. It translates to CATSEPFRGSDTQYF.

The genes are TRBV6-5 and TRBJ1-1; tentative D call: TRBD1 (5 bases). In germline, CDR1 is MNHEY, CDR2 SVGAGI. The V end lost 2 bases, the J end lost 2 bases, and 12 bases lay between the germline ends. The CDR3 runs to 15 residues. The CDR3 is CASSYGAGLNTEAFF. Here the CDR3 DNA reads TGTGCCAGCAGTTACGGGGCAGGGCTTAACACTGAAGCTTTCTTT.

The gene calls are TRBV11-2 and TRBJ1-1; D call uncertain. V gave up 3 bases and J gave up 0 bases, with 5 bases separating them. From germline, CDR1 is SGHAT and CDR2 FQNNGV. The CDR3 has 13 residues. CDR3 nucleotide sequence: TGTGCCAGCAGCTTCGTTATGAACACTGAAGCTTTCTTT. Residues: CASSFVMNTEAFF.

The chain joins TRBV5-1 to TRBJ1-3; no reliable D call. Germline CDR1 and CDR2: SGHRS and YFSETQ. V was trimmed by 4 bases and J by 0 bases, leaving 14 bases between them. The CDR3 is made up of 16 amino acids. The CDR3 protein is CASSKGISPSGNTIYF. The CDR3 bases are TGCGCCAGCAGCAAAGGAATCTCCCCCTCTGGAAACACCATATATTTT.

The chain is built from TRBV7-9 and TRBJ2-2, with 10 nucleotides matching TRBD2. With V trimmed by 4 bases and J by 5 bases, 4 bases remained unmatched. This CDR3 comprises 15 residues. CDR1 is SEHNR and CDR2 is FQNEAQ in the germline V gene (reference sequence). CDR3 nucleotides: TGTGCCAGCAGCTCCGTAGCGGGAGGAACCGGGGAGCTGTTTTTT. This encodes CASSSVAGGTGELFF.

V is TRBV4-2 and J is TRBJ1-1; 9 bases align to TRBD1. V lost 3 bases and J lost 1; bases outside the gene matches: 6. Per germline, CDR1 LGHNA and CDR2 YNFKEQ. This CDR3 has 16 residues. The CDR3 loop reads CASSHPRQGENTEAFF. CDR3 nucleotides: TGTGCCAGCAGCCACCCTCGACAGGGGGAGAACACTGAAGCTTTCTTT.

The sample holds many counts of this clonotype. The chain combines TRBV24-1 with TRBJ2-7; no definite D call. The V gene's germline CDR1 is KGHDR and CDR2 SFDVKD. The CDR3 runs 13 residues. V gave up 3 bases and J gave up 10 bases, with 15 bases separating them. The CDR3 nucleotides read TGTGCCACCAGTGATCCTGCGTTCGATCGACAGTACTTC. It yields the protein CATSDPAFDRQYF.

This chain links TRBV12-3 or TRBV12-4 with TRBJ2-5; possibly TRBD2 for D (6 bases). V was shortened by 3 bases and J by 7 bases, with 6 bases between the two germline ends. This CDR3 contains 11 residues. CDR3 DNA sequence: TGTGCCAGCAGTTTCGGGGGGACCCAGTACTTC. Its translation: CASSFGGTQYF.

The gene calls are TRBV6-1 and TRBJ1-5; 7 bases agree with TRBD1. V lost 10 bases, J lost 3 bases, and 6 bases stayed unmatched. Germline CDR1 is MNHNS and CDR2 is SASEGT. CDR3 length: 13 residues. CDR3 sequence: CATKGAFNQPQHF. The CDR3 DNA sequence: TGTGCCACCAAGGGGGCCTTCAATCAGCCCCAGCATTTT.

The V gene is TRBV6-2 or TRBV6-3, the J gene TRBJ2-7; D possibly uses TRBD1 or TRBD2 (5 bases each). In germline, CDR1 is MNHEY, CDR2 SVGEGT. This CDR3 has 14 residues. V was clipped by 2 bases and J by 6 bases, with 14 bases between them. DNA for the CDR3: TGTGCCAGCAGTTACCCGTGGTCGGGGCTCGAGCAGTACTTC. It codes for CASSYPWSGLEQYF.